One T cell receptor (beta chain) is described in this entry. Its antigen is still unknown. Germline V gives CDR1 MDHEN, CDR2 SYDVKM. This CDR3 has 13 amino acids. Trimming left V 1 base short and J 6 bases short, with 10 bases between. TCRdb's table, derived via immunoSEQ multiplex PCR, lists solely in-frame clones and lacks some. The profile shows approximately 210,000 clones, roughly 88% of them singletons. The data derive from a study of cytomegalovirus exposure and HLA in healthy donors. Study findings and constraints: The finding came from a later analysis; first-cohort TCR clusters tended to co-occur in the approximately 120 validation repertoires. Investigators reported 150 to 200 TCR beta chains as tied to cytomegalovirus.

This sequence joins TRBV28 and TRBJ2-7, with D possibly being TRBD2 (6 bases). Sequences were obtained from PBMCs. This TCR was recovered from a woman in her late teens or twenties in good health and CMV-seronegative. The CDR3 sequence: CASSLSREREQYF. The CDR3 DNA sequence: TGTGCCAGCAGTTTATCTCGGGAGCGCGAGCAGTACTTC.